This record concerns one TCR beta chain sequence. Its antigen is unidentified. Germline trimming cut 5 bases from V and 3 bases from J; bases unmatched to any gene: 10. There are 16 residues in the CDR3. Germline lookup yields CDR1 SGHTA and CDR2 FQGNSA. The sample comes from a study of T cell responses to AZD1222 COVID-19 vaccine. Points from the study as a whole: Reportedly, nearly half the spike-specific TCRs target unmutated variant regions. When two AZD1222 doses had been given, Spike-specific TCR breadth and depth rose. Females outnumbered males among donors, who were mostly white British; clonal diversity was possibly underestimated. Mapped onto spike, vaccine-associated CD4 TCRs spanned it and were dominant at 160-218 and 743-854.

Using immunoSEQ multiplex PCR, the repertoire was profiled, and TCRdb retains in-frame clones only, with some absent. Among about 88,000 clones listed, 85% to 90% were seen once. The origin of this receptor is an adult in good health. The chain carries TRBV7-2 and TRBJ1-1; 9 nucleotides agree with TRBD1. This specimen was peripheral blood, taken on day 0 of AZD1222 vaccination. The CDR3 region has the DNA TGTGCCAGCAGCCCTCAGGGACAGGGATTCGACACTGAAGCTTTCTTT. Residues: CASSPQGQGFDTEAFF.